What follows are 28 T cell receptor beta chains derived from one specimen sequenced in a study of T-cell memory formation after mild COVID-19. TCRdb re-analysed the 5' RACE reads in MiXCR, keeping a single row per CDR3 protein. The sample includes about 400,000 distinct CDR3 sequences, less than 25% of them seen just once. Sequenced: PBMCs or a T cell subset sorted from them (not recorded which). These TCRs come from an adult woman who had mild COVID-19 (a few samples of this study predate the infection). Cell type and time point are not known.

This clonotype was counted a few times. The V gene is TRBV24-1, the J gene TRBJ1-1, with D unclear. Germline V gene data show CDR1 as KGHDR and CDR2 as SFDVKD. V lost 6 bases and J lost 5, with 15 bases in between. This CDR3 region has 14 residues. CDR3 coding DNA: TGTGCCACCAGTACCTCTCGGTTTTGGACTGAAGCTTTCTTT. It codes for CATSTSRFWTEAFF.

The table lists this clonotype with a few counts. The V gene is TRBV12-3 or TRBV12-4, the J gene TRBJ2-3, with D hard to call. V lost 1 base and J lost 6, with 11 bases in between. The CDR3 loop spans 14 amino acids. CDR3: CASSLGPLVDTQYF. For the CDR3, the DNA is TGTGCCAGCAGTTTAGGACCCTTAGTGGATACGCAGTATTTT.

The sample holds many counts of this clonotype. V usage is TRBV7-6 and J usage is TRBJ2-7; weak D call: TRBD2 (5 bases). CDR3 length: 15 residues. The V end lost 5 bases, the J end lost 0 bases, and 14 bases lay between the germline ends. Germline V CDR1 and CDR2: SGHVS, FNYEAQ. Here the CDR3 DNA reads TGTGCCAGCAGCAAGGATACGGGATTCTCCTACGAGCAGTACTTC. This translates into CASSKDTGFSYEQYF.

In this sample, this clonotype turned up many times. The chain joins TRBV5-1 to TRBJ2-7; 8 nucleotides line up with TRBD2. CDR1 and CDR2 (germline): SGHRS, YFSETQ. J gave up 4 bases and V 0 bases, and 6 bases lay outside the gene matches. This CDR3 is 15 amino acids long. The CDR3 nucleotides read TGCGCCAGCAGCTTGGCGGAGCGGGAGTTATACGAGCAGTACTTC. This codes for CASSLAERELYEQYF.

This clonotype was detected a few times. The chain has TRBV12-3 or TRBV12-4 and TRBJ2-5, with no clear D. Trimming removed 3 bases at V and 5 bases at J, with 10 bases between. The CDR3 is made up of 13 amino acids. The CDR3 sequence is CASSFEARETQYF. The CDR3 nucleotides read TGTGCCAGCAGTTTCGAAGCTAGGGAGACCCAGTACTTC.

This clonotype has a single count. The chain carries TRBV4-1 and TRBJ1-2; 8 nucleotides line up with TRBD1. The CDR3 length is 15 residues. Germline CDR1 and CDR2: MGHRA and YSYEKL. V lost 1 base to trimming and J lost 3 bases; unmatched junction nucleotides: 4. The CDR3 nucleotides read TGCGCCAGCAGCCAAGGGGACAGGCAATACTATGGCTACACCTTC. This gives the protein CASSQGDRQYYGYTF.

This clonotype came up many times. The J gene is TRBJ1-4, the V gene TRBV4-2; D gene ambiguous. CDR1 and CDR2 from the germline V gene are LGHNA and YNFKEQ. V lost 3 bases to trimming and J lost 1 base, with 6 bases between them. This CDR3 is 14 amino acids long. The CDR3 sequence: CASSQGGTNEKLFF. The DNA of the CDR3 is TGTGCCAGCAGCCAGGGTGGAACTAATGAAAAACTGTTTTTT.

The gene calls are TRBV25-1 and TRBJ2-2; 7 nucleotides line up with TRBD2. The J segment lost 1 base and the V segment lost 3 bases, leaving 14 bases of the junction unmatched. The CDR3 contains 19 residues. The germline V gene has CDR1 MGHDK and CDR2 SYGVNS. The CDR3 loop is CASSDHPGKQRGNTGELFF. As DNA, the CDR3 is TGTGCCAGCAGTGACCACCCAGGGAAACAGCGGGGGAACACCGGGGAGCTGTTTTTT. The full variable domain, in which reference TRBV25-1 and TRBJ2-2 provide the parts outside the CDR3, is EADIYQTPRYLVIGTGKKITLECSQTMGHDKMYWYQQDPGMELHLIHYSYGVNSTEKGDLSSESTVSRIRTEHFPLTLESARPSHTSQYLCASSDHPGKQRGNTGELFFGEGSRLTVL.

As regards this clonotype: A read error may account for a junction end that differs from germline. The chain joins TRBV7-7 to TRBJ2-1, with D maybe TRBD2 (6 bases). Per germline, CDR1 SSHAT and CDR2 FNYEAQ (reference sequence). The CDR3 runs to 16 residues. The CDR3 loop reads CASSLSASASYNEQFF. The CDR3 DNA is TGTGCTAGCAGCTTATCGGCTAGCGCGTCCTACAATGAGCAGTTCTTC.

V gene TRBV2 combines with J gene TRBJ1-6, with D hard to call. CDR3 length: 16 residues. The V and J ends lost 0 bases and 7 bases respectively, with 13 bases between them. The germline V gene has CDR1 SNHLY and CDR2 FYNNEI. Here the CDR3 reads CASSEAPYLGNSPLHF. The CDR3 DNA reads TGTGCCAGCAGTGAAGCTCCCTACTTGGGGAATTCACCCCTCCACTTT.

The chain uses TRBV9 and TRBJ2-5; tentative D call: TRBD1 (5 bases). Germline lookup yields CDR1 SGDLS and CDR2 YYNGEE. The CDR3 has 15 amino acids. V lost 0 bases, J lost 2 bases, and 11 bases lay in between. Here the CDR3 reads CASSVAPGLQETQYF. CDR3 DNA: TGTGCCAGCAGCGTAGCCCCAGGGCTTCAAGAGACCCAGTACTTC.

A few counts support this clonotype. The chain couples TRBV12-3 or TRBV12-4 to TRBJ2-7, with D maybe TRBD1 (5 bases). This CDR3 has 13 residues. V lost 1 base to trimming and J lost 6 bases, with 10 bases between them. DNA for the CDR3: TGTGCCAGCAGTTTAGAAGCAGGGCGCGAGCAGTACTTC. It encodes CASSLEAGREQYF.

This clonotype was observed a few times. The rearrangement links TRBV30 to TRBJ2-2, with D maybe TRBD2 (6 bases). V was cut by 4 bases and J by 0 bases, with 9 bases left in between. The CDR3 loop spans 14 amino acids. The germline gives CDR1 GTSNPN, CDR2 SVGIG (reference sequence). CDR3 region: CAWIGTPNTGELFF. The CDR3 DNA follows: TGTGCCTGGATAGGGACTCCGAACACCGGGGAGCTGTTTTTT.

The J gene is TRBJ2-7, the V gene TRBV2, with D perhaps TRBD1 (6 bases). V was clipped by 1 base and J by 3 bases, with 10 bases between them. CDR3 length: 14 amino acids. The germline CDR1 and CDR2 sequences are SNHLY and FYNNEI. The CDR3 DNA follows: TGTGCCAGCAGTGAAGTTCAGGGGCACTACGAGCAGTACTTC. Protein sequence: CASSEVQGHYEQYF.

This clonotype appeared a few times. The chain uses TRBV5-1 and TRBJ2-2; tentative D call: TRBD2 (6 bases). Trimming shortened V by 5 bases and J by 3 bases, and 11 bases separated the two germline ends. The germline V gene has CDR1 SGHRS and CDR2 YFSETQ. The length of the CDR3 is 14 residues. CDR3 DNA sequence: TGCGCCAGCAGGGAGGGCCAGTACACCGGGGAGCTGTTTTTT. It specifies CASREGQYTGELFF.

This clonotype was seen a single time. The CDR3 DNA follows: TGTGCCAGCGCAGCCGGGACAGGGTCCTACGAGCAGTACTTC. This translates into CASAAGTGSYEQYF. The J gene is TRBJ2-7, the V gene TRBV12-3 or TRBV12-4; 9 nucleotides line up with TRBD1. The trim removed 8 bases at V and 1 base at J, leaving 6 bases unmatched. The CDR3 spans 14 residues.

This clonotype turned up a few times. The chain uses TRBV10-3 and TRBJ2-1; D is uncertain. This CDR3 is 17 amino acids long. Per the germline V gene, CDR1 is ENHRY and CDR2 is SYGVKD. The V end was cut by 3 bases, the J end by 0 bases, with 15 bases between. CDR3 bases: TGTGCCATCAGTGACCCTGTACGCTCAAGCTCCTACAATGAGCAGTTCTTC. Encoded protein: CAISDPVRSSSYNEQFF.

In its sample, this clonotype was seen many times. The rearrangement uses TRBV20-1 and TRBJ2-7; weak D call: TRBD1 (7 bases). Trimming pared 0 bases from V and 2 bases from J, leaving 17 bases between. Germline-derived CDR1 and CDR2 are DFQATT and SNEGSKA (reference sequence). This CDR3 comprises 16 residues. The CDR3 is CSARDWARGDPYEQYF. In DNA, the CDR3 is TGCAGTGCTAGAGATTGGGCCAGGGGGGACCCCTACGAGCAGTACTTC.

The V gene is TRBV29-1, the J gene TRBJ2-7; D assignment may be TRBD1 or TRBD2 (5 bases each). The ends were cut back, 4 bases at V and 3 bases at J, with 19 bases in the middle. The length of the CDR3 is 15 residues. Germline values: CDR1 SQVTM, CDR2 ANQGSEA. The CDR3 loop reads CSVVVWGSSFYEQYF. CDR3 sequence (DNA): TGCAGCGTTGTGGTTTGGGGGTCCTCTTTCTACGAGCAGTACTTC.

This clonotype was counted a few times. The chain employs TRBV27 and TRBJ1-3; TRBD1 might be the D (6 bases). Trimming took 7 bases from V and 2 from J, leaving 12 bases between them. CDR1 MNHEY and CDR2 SMNVEV come from the germline V gene (reference sequence). The CDR3 sequence is 14 residues long. The CDR3 sequence: CASTPTGPGNTIYF. CDR3 bases: TGTGCCAGCACCCCGACAGGCCCTGGAAACACCATATATTTT.

This sequence joins TRBV6-2 or TRBV6-3 and TRBJ2-5; 15 bases match TRBD2. CDR3 size: 16 residues. Losses at the gene ends were 6 bases for V and 4 bases for J; bases not matched to a gene: 6. CDR1 MNHEY and CDR2 SVGEGT come from the germline V gene. CDR3 bases: TGTGCCAGCAGATCCGGACTAGCGGGGGGGCGAGAGACCCAGTACTTC. This translates into CASRSGLAGGRETQYF.

V gene TRBV12-3 or TRBV12-4 combines with J gene TRBJ1-5, with D perhaps TRBD1 (5 bases). The CDR3 is 14 residues long. V gave up 6 bases and J gave up 2 bases, with 11 bases separating them. The CDR3 sequence is CASSRGQRNQPQHF. In DNA, the CDR3 is TGTGCCAGCAGCCGAGGACAACGCAATCAGCCCCAGCATTTT.

This clonotype was observed a few times. The rearrangement uses TRBV27 and TRBJ1-5; D is possibly TRBD1 (5 bases). This CDR3 has 16 amino acids. Germline V gives CDR1 MNHEY, CDR2 SMNVEV (reference sequence). The V and J ends lost 5 bases and 0 bases respectively, with 14 bases between them. The CDR3 here is CASSPYSGLSNQPQHF. The CDR3 DNA reads TGTGCCAGCAGTCCCTACTCGGGACTTAGCAATCAGCCCCAGCATTTT.

The V call is TRBV7-8, the J call TRBJ2-7; tentative D call: TRBD1 (5 bases). The V gene's germline CDR1 is SGHVS and CDR2 FQNEAQ. There are 14 residues in the CDR3. Trimming took 3 bases from V and 0 from J, leaving 9 bases between them. This CDR3 reads CASSLGRASYEQYF. DNA for the CDR3: TGTGCCAGCAGCTTGGGCAGGGCCTCCTACGAGCAGTACTTC.

The table lists this clonotype with a few counts. The chain joins TRBV5-1 to TRBJ2-1, with TRBD2 identical over 13 bases. Trimming at V came to 4 bases and at J to 6 bases, leaving 4 bases not matched to a gene. This CDR3 has 15 residues. CDR1 and CDR2 (germline): SGHRS, YFSETQ. The CDR3 loop is CASSAGLAGVNEQFF. The CDR3 DNA reads as TGCGCCAGCAGCGCAGGACTAGCGGGAGTCAATGAGCAGTTCTTC.

V gene TRBV6-2 or TRBV6-3 combines with J gene TRBJ1-4; D remains unclear. The CDR3 consists of 14 residues. Trimming shortened V by 2 bases and J by 6 bases, and 10 bases separated the two germline ends. The germline gives CDR1 MNHEY, CDR2 SVGEGT. The CDR3 here is CASSYKRRDEKLFF. In DNA form, the CDR3 reads TGTGCCAGCAGTTACAAGCGACGGGATGAAAAACTGTTTTTT.

The chain recombines TRBV15 with TRBJ2-6; D might be TRBD1 (6 bases). V dropped 0 bases and J dropped 2 bases, with 20 bases sitting between them. This CDR3 comprises 20 residues. CDR1 LNHNV and CDR2 YYDKDF come from the germline V gene (reference sequence). DNA of the CDR3: TGTGCCACCAGCAGAGATAGGTTGGGGGCAGGGGCTGCTGGGGCCAACGTCCTGACTTTC. Protein sequence: CATSRDRLGAGAAGANVLTF.

This clonotype was picked up a small number of times. The chain combines TRBV5-1 with TRBJ2-7; D may correspond to TRBD1 or TRBD2 (5 bases each). Trimming left V 5 bases short and J 2 bases short, with 11 bases between. The CDR3 totals 13 residues. Per the germline V gene, CDR1 is SGHRS and CDR2 is YFSETQ. CDR3 sequence reads: CASRTGTAYEQYF. The DNA of the CDR3 is TGCGCCAGCAGGACCGGGACCGCCTACGAGCAGTACTTC.